Included here is one T cell receptor beta chain sequence, with context. This CDR3 spans 15 amino acids. Deletions cut 3 bases from V and 7 bases from J, with 16 bases between. The germline V gene has CDR1 SNHLY and CDR2 FYNNEI. The data are from a study of blood T cell repertoires in COVID-19. TCRdb's table, derived via immunoSEQ multiplex PCR, lists solely in-frame clones and lacks some. The sample holds 200,000 to 250,000 clones, around 80% seen once. The rearrangement links TRBV2 to TRBJ1-5; D unresolved. The sequencing sample was made of peripheral blood. This clonotype originated in a woman in her 70s with acute or convalescent COVID-19. The CDR3 nucleotides are TGTGCCAGCAGTGAGCACGGTGCCCTCCGCCAGCCCCAGCATTTT. Translated: CASSEHGALRQPQHF. Together with reference TRBV2 and TRBJ1-5, the CDR3 gives the full variable domain: EPEVTQTPSHQVTQMGQEVILRCVPISNHLYFYWYRQILGQKVEFLVSFYNNEISEKSEIFDDQFSVERPDGSNFTLKIRSTKLEDSAMYFCASSEHGALRQPQHFGDGTRLSIL.